This T cell receptor (beta chain) was sequenced in a study of blood T cell repertoires in COVID-19. Study-level information: Spain, Italy and the United States supplied samples that represented acute and convalescent COVID-19.

Some clones are missing from TCRdb's copy, which holds only in-frame ones; the method was immunoSEQ multiplex PCR. In the table there are a few hundred thousand clones, approximately 88% of which are singletons. This CDR3 region has 13 residues. V lost 5 bases, J lost 5 bases, and 10 bases lay in between. Germline lookup yields CDR1 MDHEN and CDR2 SYDVKM. Participants spanned ages about 18 to 90 years and resided in 20 to 30 US areas. Categorization into cohorts depended on clinical history that participants reported. The TCR comes from a man aged 18 to 29 with acute COVID-19. Sequencing used PBMCs or T cells enriched from blood (not recorded which). This chain joins TRBV28 and TRBJ2-1; weak D call: TRBD2 (6 bases). The CDR3 DNA follows: TGTGCCAGCAGTCTGGACTATCACAATGAGCAGTTCTTC. Residues: CASSLDYHNEQFF.